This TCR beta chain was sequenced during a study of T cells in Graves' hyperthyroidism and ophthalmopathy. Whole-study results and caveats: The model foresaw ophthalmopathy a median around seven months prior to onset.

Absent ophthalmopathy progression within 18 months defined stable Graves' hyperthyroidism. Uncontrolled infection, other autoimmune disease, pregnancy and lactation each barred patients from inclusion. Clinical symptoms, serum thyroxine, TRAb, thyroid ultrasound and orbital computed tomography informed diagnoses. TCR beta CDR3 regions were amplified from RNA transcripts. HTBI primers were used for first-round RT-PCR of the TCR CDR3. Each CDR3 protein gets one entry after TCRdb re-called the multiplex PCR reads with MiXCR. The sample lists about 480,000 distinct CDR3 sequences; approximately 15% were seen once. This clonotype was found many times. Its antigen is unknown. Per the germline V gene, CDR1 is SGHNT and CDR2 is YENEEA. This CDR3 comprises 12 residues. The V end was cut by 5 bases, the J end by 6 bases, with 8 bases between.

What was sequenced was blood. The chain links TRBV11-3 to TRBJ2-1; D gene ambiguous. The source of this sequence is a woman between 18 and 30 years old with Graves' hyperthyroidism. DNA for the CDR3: TGTGCCAGCAGCCTAATTTCCAATGAGCAGTTCTTC. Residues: CASSLISNEQFF.